This passage covers 26 T cell receptor beta chains from one sample sequenced in a study of control samples from healthy donors and cancer patients. Profiling relied on immunoSEQ multiplex PCR, and the TCRdb table lists in-frame clones only, not all of them. The sample carries approximately 160,000 clones, more than 85% recorded once. Sequencing was carried out using blood. Every receptor here comes from a woman between 40 and 50 years old in good health.

This chain joins TRBV5-4 and TRBJ2-5; the D gene is possibly TRBD1 (5 bases). V dropped 0 bases and J dropped 2 bases, with 8 bases sitting between them. The CDR3 has 14 residues. Looked up from germline, CDR1 is SGHNT and CDR2 is YYREEE (reference sequence). For the CDR3, the DNA is TGTGCCAGCAGCTTGGGGACACTGCAAGAGACCCAGTACTTC. Its protein product is CASSLGTLQETQYF.

The chain employs TRBV9 and TRBJ2-7, with TRBD1 matching over 8 bases. V was pared by 0 bases and J by 3 bases, with 5 bases of the junction left unmatched. This CDR3 is built from 15 residues. The germline CDR1 and CDR2 sequences are SGDLS and YYNGEE. The CDR3 is CASSVDGTGHYEQYF. The CDR3 region has the DNA TGTGCCAGCAGCGTAGACGGGACAGGTCACTACGAGCAGTACTTC.

The V gene is TRBV18, the J gene TRBJ2-1, with a weak D call TRBD2 (6 bases). Germline-derived CDR1 and CDR2 are KGHSH and LQKENI. V lost 6 bases to trimming and J lost 2 bases, with 11 bases between them. The CDR3 has 14 residues. Here the CDR3 reads CASSLRETYNEQFF. CDR3 nucleotide sequence: TGTGCCAGCTCGCTTCGGGAGACCTACAATGAGCAGTTCTTC. Looking up the rest from reference TRBV18 and TRBJ2-1 gives the full variable domain: NAGVMQNPRHLVRRRGQEARLRCSPMKGHSHVYWYRQLPEEGLKFMVYLQKENIIDESGMPKERFSAEFPKEGPSILRIQQVVRGDSAAYFCASSLRETYNEQFFGPGTRLTVL.

CDR3 DNA sequence: TGTGCCAGCAGACGCCCCGGGACAGGGGATCTACTCCAGGGCTACACCTTC. It yields the protein CASRRPGTGDLLQGYTF. The rearrangement uses TRBV11-2 and TRBJ1-2; the match to TRBD1 covers 10 bases. The germline CDR1 and CDR2 sequences are SGHAT and FQNNGV. V lost 6 bases and J lost 8; bases outside the gene matches: 18. This CDR3 has 17 residues.

The chain employs TRBV5-6 and TRBJ1-5; TRBD1 might be the D (5 bases). V lost 5 bases and J lost 2, with 11 bases in between. The CDR3 consists of 14 residues. The germline V gene has CDR1 SGHDT and CDR2 YYEEEE. CDR3: CASSWRDGNQPQHF. CDR3 sequence (DNA): TGTGCCAGCAGTTGGCGGGACGGCAATCAGCCCCAGCATTTT.

The rearrangement links TRBV18 to TRBJ2-5; D uncertain. Looked up from germline, CDR1 is KGHSH and CDR2 is LQKENI. V lost 6 bases to trimming and J lost 1 base, with 9 bases between them. The CDR3 is 13 amino acids. The CDR3 DNA reads as TGTGCCAGCTCGCCCTTGGGCCAAGAGACCCAGTACTTC. This gives the protein CASSPLGQETQYF.

The chain is built from TRBV3-1 (or the pseudogene TRBV3-2) and TRBJ2-5; 12 bases are shared with TRBD2. This CDR3 comprises 13 residues. Germline CDR1 is LGHDT and CDR2 is YNNKEL (reference sequence). Trimming removed 8 bases from V and 2 bases from J; junction bases left unmatched: 0. CDR3 amino acids: CASGTSGQETQYF. The CDR3 DNA is TGTGCCAGCGGGACTAGCGGGCAAGAGACCCAGTACTTC.

This clone was counted once. This chain joins TRBV2 and TRBJ2-5, with 7 bases matching TRBD2. V lost 7 bases and J lost 5; bases outside the gene matches: 7. The CDR3 consists of 13 residues. Germline values: CDR1 SNHLY, CDR2 FYNNEI. Here the CDR3 DNA reads TGTGCCAGCACCGAGACTAGCCGGGAGACCCAGTACTTC. This codes for CASTETSRETQYF. Filled out from reference TRBV2 and TRBJ2-5, the complete variable domain reads EPEVTQTPSHQVTQMGQEVILRCVPISNHLYFYWYRQILGQKVEFLVSFYNNEISEKSEIFDDQFSVERPDGSNFTLKIRSTKLEDSAMYFCASTETSRETQYFGPGTRLLVL.

The genes are TRBV4-1 and TRBJ1-1; no clear D gene. Trimming shortened V by 3 bases and J by 3 bases, and 14 bases separated the two germline ends. From germline, CDR1 is MGHRA and CDR2 YSYEKL. The CDR3 contains 15 residues. The CDR3 sequence is CASSHDITGYTEAFF. In nucleotides, the CDR3 is TGCGCCAGCAGCCATGACATAACGGGCTACACTGAAGCTTTCTTT.

The CDR3 DNA reads TGCAGCGTTAGGACAACCTACGAGCAGTACTTC. Its translation: CSVRTTYEQYF. The rearrangement joins TRBV29-1 to TRBJ2-7; TRBD1 might be the D (5 bases). With 5 bases removed from V and 2 bases from J, the gap between germline ends came to 7 bases. Germline V lookup: CDR1 SQVTM, CDR2 ANQGSEA. The CDR3 runs to 11 residues.

The gene calls are TRBV5-1 and TRBJ2-2; D possibly corresponds to TRBD1 (6 bases). This CDR3 region has 15 residues. Germline V CDR1 and CDR2: SGHRS, YFSETQ. The germline V and J ends were trimmed by 2 bases and 1 base, with 9 bases remaining between them. CDR3 sequence: CASSFVTGNTGELFF. CDR3 sequence (DNA): TGCGCCAGCAGCTTCGTGACAGGGAACACCGGGGAGCTGTTTTTT.

The V gene is TRBV7-9, the J gene TRBJ2-7; tentative D call: TRBD1 (5 bases). Trimming removed 3 bases from V and 0 bases from J, with 6 bases in between. There are 13 residues in the CDR3. CDR1 is SEHNR and CDR2 is FQNEAQ in the germline V gene (reference sequence). The CDR3 DNA reads TGTGCCAGCAGCTTTGACAGCTCCTACGAGCAGTACTTC. As protein: CASSFDSSYEQYF.

The chain carries TRBV4-1 and TRBJ2-7; TRBD1 matches at 8 bases. The CDR3 totals 15 residues. Looked up from germline, CDR1 is MGHRA and CDR2 is YSYEKL. The V and J ends lost 2 bases and 3 bases, in that order; junction bases with no gene match: 6. CDR3 bases: TGCGCCAGCAGCCAACGGGGAGACAGGGGCTACGAGCAGTACTTC. Protein sequence: CASSQRGDRGYEQYF.

This clone was detected only once. The rearrangement joins TRBV5-6 to TRBJ2-5, with TRBD2 as a possible D gene (6 bases). Germline CDR1 is SGHDT and CDR2 is YYEEEE. Trimming took 4 bases from V and 4 from J, leaving 17 bases between them. The CDR3 runs 15 residues. In DNA form, the CDR3 reads TGTGCCAGCAGCCCCGAGGCGCTAGCGCTAGAGACCCAGTACTTC. This gives the protein CASSPEALALETQYF.

The V gene is TRBV5-1, the J gene TRBJ1-1; a weak D match, TRBD1 (6 bases). The CDR3 is 14 residues long. Germline V gives CDR1 SGHRS, CDR2 YFSETQ. The V and J ends lost 4 bases and 1 base respectively, with 11 bases between them. CDR3 sequence (DNA): TGCGCCAGCAGCAAGGGGGATCGGAACACTGAAGCTTTCTTT. Its protein product is CASSKGDRNTEAFF.

This chain connects TRBV10-3 to TRBJ2-7; 11 bases are shared with TRBD2. CDR1 ENHRY and CDR2 SYGVKD come from the germline V gene. CDR3 length: 15 amino acids. The V gene end was trimmed by 5 bases and the J gene end by 2 bases; junction bases not matched to a gene: 5. CDR3 loop: CAISTGTSGTYEQYF. CDR3 nucleotides: TGTGCCATCAGTACCGGGACTAGCGGCACCTACGAGCAGTACTTC.

The chain uses TRBV6-6 and TRBJ1-6; no clear D gene. The CDR3 consists of 14 residues. Germline V gives CDR1 MNHNY, CDR2 SVGAGI (reference sequence). Deletions cut 11 bases from V and 7 bases from J, with 18 bases between. CDR3 protein: CAANGGGRNSPLHF. For the CDR3, the DNA is TGTGCCGCGAACGGAGGAGGGCGCAATTCACCCCTCCACTTT.

This rearrangement joins TRBV5-1 to TRBJ2-5; TRBD2 matches at 12 bases. Losses at the gene ends were 4 bases for V and 2 bases for J; bases not matched to a gene: 9. Germline V gene lookup returns CDR1 SGHRS and CDR2 YFSETQ. The length of the CDR3 is 17 residues. The CDR3 coding sequence is TGCGCCAGCAGCCCGGGCGCTAGCGGGGGGGCACAAGAGACCCAGTACTTC. Encoded protein: CASSPGASGGAQETQYF.

About this clone itself: Additional DNA sequences in this sample encode the identical CDR3. The CDR3 loop reads CASSIMDTQYF. CDR3 DNA: TGTGCCAGTAGTATAATGGATACGCAGTATTTT. V and J are TRBV19 and TRBJ2-3; D is unclear. Germline CDR1 is LNHDA and CDR2 is SQIVND (reference sequence). CDR3 length: 11 residues. Between the trimmed V and J ends, which lost 2 bases and 6 bases, there was a span of 3 bases. Full variable domain (rest looked up from reference TRBV19 and TRBJ2-3): DGGITQSPKYLFRKEGQNVTLSCEQNLNHDAMYWYRQDPGQGLRLIYYSQIVNDFQKGDIAEGYSVSREKKESFPLTVTSAQKNPTAFYLCASSIMDTQYFGPGTRLTVL.

This sequence joins TRBV13 and TRBJ2-5, with a weak D call TRBD2 (7 bases). Trimming cost V 3 bases and J 2 bases, with 19 bases left between them. The CDR3 spans 17 residues. Germline V gene lookup returns CDR1 PRHDT and CDR2 FYEKMQ (reference sequence). In nucleotides, the CDR3 is TGTGCCAGCAGCTTCGCGGGGGCGGGGGCGTGGCAAGAGACCCAGTACTTC. It codes for CASSFAGAGAWQETQYF.

The rearrangement links TRBV3-1 (or the pseudogene TRBV3-2) to TRBJ2-3; 12 bases are a match to TRBD2. The germline gives CDR1 LGHDT, CDR2 YNNKEL (reference sequence). V lost 0 bases and J lost 3; bases outside the gene matches: 4. The CDR3 length is 17 residues. The CDR3 loop reads CASSQDLAGGLTDTQYF. The CDR3 region has the DNA TGTGCCAGCAGCCAAGATCTAGCGGGGGGGTTGACAGATACGCAGTATTTT.

CDR3 in DNA: TGTGCCAGTACCGATCTGGCCCGTTACTGGGACGGTAGTATGACTGGCTACACCTTC. This encodes CASTDLARYWDGSMTGYTF. This chain uses TRBV19 with TRBJ1-2, with D perhaps matching TRBD1 (5 bases). Germline assignment: CDR1 LNHDA and CDR2 SQIVND (reference sequence). This CDR3 comprises 19 residues. The V end lost 7 bases, the J end lost 7 bases, and 34 bases lay between the germline ends. Supplemented by reference TRBV19 and TRBJ1-2, the full variable domain reads DGGITQSPKYLFRKEGQNVTLSCEQNLNHDAMYWYRQDPGQGLRLIYYSQIVNDFQKGDIAEGYSVSREKKESFPLTVTSAQKNPTAFYLCASTDLARYWDGSMTGYTFGSGTRLTVV.

This clone was seen a handful of times. The chain is built from TRBV13 and TRBJ1-2; TRBD1 aligns across 8 bases. Germline assignment: CDR1 PRHDT and CDR2 FYEKMQ (reference sequence). J gave up 2 bases and V 0 bases, and 8 bases lay outside the gene matches. This CDR3 is 17 amino acids long. The CDR3 DNA reads TGTGCCAGCAGCTTAGGGGGGACAGGAAGTGTCAACTATGGCTACACCTTC. It yields the protein CASSLGGTGSVNYGYTF.

V gene TRBV18 combines with J gene TRBJ2-2; unclear D gene. Germline assignment: CDR1 KGHSH and CDR2 LQKENI. Trimming stripped 6 bases from V and 4 bases from J, with 9 bases between. The CDR3 is 13 residues long. The CDR3 bases are TGTGCCAGCTCGACCACTTCCACCGGGGAGCTGTTTTTT. Translated, it gives CASSTTSTGELFF.

The V and J genes are TRBV7-2 and TRBJ2-7; D remains ambiguous. The CDR3 spans 15 residues. Looked up from germline, CDR1 is SGHTA and CDR2 is FQGNSA. V was pared by 5 bases and J by 4 bases, with 18 bases between. In DNA form, the CDR3 reads TGTGCCAGCAGCCTCGACTCCCTAATACCTTACGAGCAGTACTTC. It specifies CASSLDSLIPYEQYF.

The chain couples TRBV27 to TRBJ1-2; TRBD1 agrees at 7 bases. V gave up 4 bases and J gave up 6 bases; unmatched junction bases: 8. CDR3 length equals 14 residues. Germline V gene sequence: CDR1 MNHEY, CDR2 SMNVEV (reference sequence). This CDR3 is CASSSGQRINGYTF. CDR3 DNA: TGTGCCAGCAGTTCGGGACAGCGCATCAATGGCTACACCTTC.